This passage covers 2 T cell receptor beta chains from one sample sequenced in a study of blood T cells in healthy people across ages. Through a sample-barcoded 5' primer and a J-beta primer mix, a second PCR was run for roughly 6 to 11 cycles. TCRdb reanalysed the 5' RACE reads using MiXCR and keeps one entry per CDR3 protein. The sample has around 1,800,000 distinct CDR3 sequences; approximately 40% are singletons. Sequencing input: blood. Receptors originate from a human donor in good health.

This chain joins TRBV18 and TRBJ1-4; D call uncertain. The germline V gene has CDR1 KGHSH and CDR2 LQKENI. The CDR3 runs 13 residues. V was trimmed by 5 bases and J by 8 bases, leaving 12 bases between them. CDR3 sequence: CASSSEIGEKLFF. CDR3 nucleotide sequence: TGTGCCAGCTCAAGTGAAATCGGGGAAAAACTGTTTTTT. Looking up the rest from reference TRBV18 and TRBJ1-4 gives the full variable domain: NAGVMQNPRHLVRRRGQEARLRCSPMKGHSHVYWYRQLPEEGLKFMVYLQKENIIDESGMPKERFSAEFPKEGPSILRIQQVVRGDSAAYFCASSSEIGEKLFFGSGTQLSVL.

This clonotype was seen just once. The chain combines TRBV29-1 with TRBJ1-1; 9 bases match TRBD1. The CDR3 has 14 amino acids. CDR1 and CDR2 from the germline V gene are SQVTM and ANQGSEA. The V segment lost 1 base and the J segment 2 bases; nucleotides outside the gene matches: 2. DNA of the CDR3: TGCAGCGTTGAAGGGGACAGGGTTAACACTGAAGCTTTCTTT. Its protein product is CSVEGDRVNTEAFF. Looking up the rest from reference TRBV29-1 and TRBJ1-1 gives the full variable domain: SAVISQKPSRDICQRGTSLTIQCQVDSQVTMMFWYRQQPGQSLTLIATANQGSEATYESGFVIDKFPISRPNLTFSTLTVSNMSPEDSSIYLCSVEGDRVNTEAFFGQGTRLTVV.